This T cell receptor (beta chain) was sequenced during a study of cytomegalovirus exposure and HLA in healthy donors. The ends lost 5 bases at V and 9 bases at J; junction bases unmatched: 7. The CDR3 has 15 residues. In germline, CDR1 is SGHTA, CDR2 FQGTGA. Findings of the study overall: The authors assumed roughly uniform sequencing depth across donors for presence/absence analyses. It was reported that TCR beta sequences correctly inferred the HLA-A and HLA-B alleles for most subjects. Analysis was carried out at a later point, and it linked a missense DCLRE1C variant to TCR beta V- and J-gene trimming.

The PCR ran on 60 Vbeta and 13 Jbeta primers. Generated by immunoSEQ multiplex PCR, the TCRdb table keeps only in-frame clones and is missing some. The sample has fewer than 250,000 clones; 82% are singletons. A note on this clone: The antigen remains unidentified.

There were likely unrecorded immune exposures, though donors were nominally healthy when sampled. This clonotype was sampled from a middle-aged man in good health and CMV-seropositive. The specimen sequenced was PBMCs. The V call is TRBV7-3, the J call TRBJ2-1; 13 nucleotides agree with TRBD2. CDR3 coding DNA: TGTGCCAGCAGCCCCGGGACTAGCGGGACAGCTGAGCAGTTCTTC. Protein sequence: CASSPGTSGTAEQFF. The full variable domain, its missing parts supplied by reference TRBV7-3 and TRBJ2-1, is GAGVSQTPSNKVTEKGKYVELRCDPISGHTALYWYRQSLGQGPEFLIYFQGTGAADDSGLPNDRFFAVRPEGSVSTLKIQRTERGDSAVYLCASSPGTSGTAEQFFGPGTRLTVL.